The 18 T cell receptor beta chains listed next were all sequenced from one sample in a study of T cells in women clearing cervical HPV infection. TCRdb's table, derived via immunoSEQ multiplex PCR, lists solely in-frame clones and lacks some. In all, the sample yields roughly 20,000 clones. The sequenced material came from blood buffy coat. All receptors come from a woman between 18 and 70 years old with a cervical HPV16 infection that either progressed to CIN3+ or cleared (not recorded which).

As regards this clone: The read falls 3 residues short of the CDR3 end, and the missing part is taken from the germline J gene. The J gene is TRBJ2-5, the V gene TRBV5-1; the match to TRBD2 covers 9 bases. V shed 0 bases and J 5 bases; nucleotides not matched to a gene: 8. Germline CDR1 and CDR2: SGHRS and YFSETQ. This CDR3 spans 16 amino acids. The covered CDR3 bases are TGCGCCAGCAGCTTGGAGGCGGGGGGGCGCCGGGAGACC. The encoded protein is CASSLEAGGRRET. The whole CDR3 protein is CASSLEAGGRRETQYF.

For this clone: The read gets to within 3 residues of the CDR3 end, and the germline J gene fills in the rest. The V call is TRBV7-9, the J call TRBJ2-7, with D maybe TRBD2 (6 bases). The CDR3 is 15 residues long. With 3 bases removed from V and 5 bases from J, the gap between germline ends came to 17 bases. Looked up from germline, CDR1 is SEHNR and CDR2 is FQNEAQ (reference sequence). CDR3 protein: CASSLGGVQANEQYF. The covered CDR3 bases are TGTGCCAGCAGCTTGGGCGGGGTCCAAGCCAACGAG.

About this clone itself: The missing CDR3 end, 3 residues past where the read stops, is filled in from the germline J gene. V usage is TRBV2 and J usage is TRBJ1-2, with a weak D call TRBD1 (5 bases). In germline, CDR1 is SNHLY, CDR2 FYNNEI. Trimming took off 6 bases at V and 2 bases at J, with 7 bases between the two ends. CDR3 size: 12 residues. The CDR3 is CASRTVNYGYTF. The part of the CDR3 DNA that was read is TGTGCCAGCAGGACAGTGAACTATGGC.

Regarding this clone: The read comes to an end 3 residues before the CDR3 does, leaving the germline J gene to fill in the end. The chain recombines TRBV2 with TRBJ2-1; 10 bases fit TRBD2. The CDR3 consists of 14 residues. V gave up 8 bases and J gave up 6 bases; unmatched junction bases: 7. Germline CDR1 SNHLY, CDR2 FYNNEI. The covered CDR3 bases are TGTGCCAGCCAAACGGAGCGGGGGGGCAATGAG. Encoded protein: CASQTERGGNE. The entire CDR3 protein reads CASQTERGGNEQFF.

Comment on this clone: The CDR3 is cut off 3 residues early in the read; its end comes from the germline J gene. This sequence joins TRBV5-6 and TRBJ2-1, with D possibly being TRBD1 (6 bases). CDR1 is SGHDT, CDR2 YYEEEE, per germline. The CDR3 runs 15 residues. V lost 3 bases to trimming and J lost 7 bases, with 17 bases between them. The sequenced part of the CDR3 DNA is TGTGCCAGCAGCTCCGGGACACCCCTTTGGAATGAG. It translates to CASSSGTPLWNE. The full CDR3 protein is CASSSGTPLWNEQFF.

CDR3 DNA (partial): TGTGCCAGCAGCTTTTTAGCGGGGGGGCCCTACAATGAG. This encodes CASSFLAGGPYNE. The whole CDR3 is CASSFLAGGPYNEQFF. The V and J genes are TRBV5-4 and TRBJ2-1; 11 bases map to TRBD2. The CDR3 is cut off 3 residues early in the read; its end comes from the germline J gene. Per germline, CDR1 SGHNT and CDR2 YYREEE (reference sequence). The length of the CDR3 is 16 residues. Unmatched junction bases numbered 3, after V lost 2 bases and J lost 2 bases.

A word on this clone: The read comes to an end 3 residues before the CDR3 does, leaving the germline J gene to fill in the end. The chain couples TRBV29-1 to TRBJ2-6; D is perhaps TRBD2 (7 bases). Trimming pared 6 bases from V and 4 bases from J, leaving 13 bases between. Germline V gene sequence: CDR1 SQVTM, CDR2 ANQGSEA. The CDR3 runs to 14 residues. CDR3 sequence: CSVGGARGANVLTF. The DNA read from the CDR3 is TGCAGCGTGGGGGGGGCGCGGGGGGCCAACGTC.

The CDR3: CASSLGGQPYEQYF. Partial CDR3 DNA: TGTGCCAGCAGCTTGGGGGGACAGCCCTACGAG. This rearrangement joins TRBV7-6 to TRBJ2-7, with a weak D call TRBD1 (7 bases). The sequenced fragment ends 3 residues before the CDR3 boundary, so the rest is inferred from the germline J gene. Per the germline V gene, CDR1 is SGHVS and CDR2 is FNYEAQ. The length of the CDR3 is 14 residues. V was pared by 3 bases and J by 2 bases, with 11 bases between.

To note about this clone: The read comes to an end 3 residues before the CDR3 does, leaving the germline J gene to fill in the end. V is TRBV18 and J is TRBJ2-7, with a tentative D call TRBD1 (5 bases). The CDR3 has 13 amino acids. Germline CDR1 is KGHSH and CDR2 is LQKENI. Trimming removed 5 bases at V and 2 bases at J, with 10 bases between. CDR3 sequence: CASSNTGTYEQYF. The DNA read from the CDR3 is TGTGCCAGCTCAAATACAGGTACCTACGAG.

As concerns this clone: With the read ending 3 residues before the CDR3 end, the germline J gene is used to fill in that end. V is TRBV7-9 and J is TRBJ2-1; D perhaps matches TRBD1 (6 bases). From germline, CDR1 is SEHNR and CDR2 FQNEAQ (reference sequence). The ends were cut back, 1 base at V and 9 bases at J, with 13 bases in the middle. This CDR3 has 14 residues. CDR3 region: CASSLGGTGSEQFF. The part of the CDR3 DNA that was read is TGTGCCAGCAGCTTAGGGGGAACAGGGTCTGAG.

A note on this clone: Read data end 3 residues before the CDR3 end; the end is taken from the germline J gene. The V call is TRBV19, the J call TRBJ2-1, with D perhaps TRBD1 (5 bases). Germline lookup yields CDR1 LNHDA and CDR2 SQIVND (reference sequence). Trimming left V 5 bases short and J 0 bases short, with 20 bases between. The CDR3 has 18 amino acids. CDR3 DNA, as far as it was read: TGTGCCAGTAGTTCGAGCCGCAGGGCAATTAACTCCTACAATGAG. Translated: CASSSSRRAINSYNE. The entire CDR3 sequence reads CASSSSRRAINSYNEQFF.

Comments on this clone: The CDR3 extends 3 residues past the end of the read, so its final part is completed from the germline J gene. The chain couples TRBV5-6 to TRBJ1-1, with TRBD1 identical over 7 bases. Germline trimming cut 3 bases from V and 2 bases from J; bases unmatched to any gene: 4. Germline CDR1 SGHDT, CDR2 YYEEEE. This CDR3 is built from 14 residues. CDR3 residues: CASSYNRGNTEAFF. The sequenced CDR3 bases are TGTGCCAGCAGCTATAACAGGGGAAACACTGAA. The full variable domain, completed using reference TRBV5-6 and TRBJ1-1, is DAGVTQSPTHLIKTRGQQVTLRCSPKSGHDTVSWYQQALGQGPQFIFQYYEEEERQRGNFPDRFSGHQFPNYSSELNVNALLLGDSALYLCASSYNRGNTEAFFGQGTRLTVV.

On this clone itself: From the germline J gene comes the end of the CDR3, since the read stops 3 residues before it. The chain uses TRBV20-1 and TRBJ1-2; 9 positions match TRBD1. Trimming at V came to 6 bases and at J to 2 bases, leaving 4 bases not matched to a gene. The CDR3 runs 13 residues. CDR1 is DFQATT, CDR2 SNEGSKA, per germline (reference sequence). The CDR3 sequence is CSAEQGANYGYTF. Incomplete CDR3 DNA: TGCAGTGCAGAACAGGGGGCGAACTATGGC.

In regard to this clone: Coverage ceases 3 residues before the CDR3 finishes, and the germline J gene fills in the end. This chain joins TRBV19 and TRBJ1-5, with 8 nucleotides matching TRBD1. V lost 6 bases to trimming and J lost 4 bases; unmatched junction nucleotides: 8. The germline CDR1 and CDR2 sequences are LNHDA and SQIVND (reference sequence). This CDR3 spans 15 amino acids. This CDR3 is CASSGSGGFNQPQHF. The sequenced part of the CDR3 DNA is TGTGCCAGTAGCGGCTCAGGGGGCTTTAATCAGCCC.

About this clone itself: The read terminates 3 residues before the CDR3 end, so the remaining end is supplied by the germline J gene. V is TRBV3-1 (or the pseudogene TRBV3-2) and J is TRBJ1-4; TRBD1 agrees at 11 bases. CDR1 is LGHDT and CDR2 is YNNKEL in the germline V gene (reference sequence). V lost 2 bases, J lost 5 bases, and 10 bases stayed unmatched. CDR3 length: 18 residues. The sequenced CDR3 bases are TGTGCCAGCAGCCAACTGGGACAGGGGGATTTCGGGAATGAAAAA. The encoded protein is CASSQLGQGDFGNEK. The entire CDR3 sequence reads CASSQLGQGDFGNEKLFF.

A remark on this clone: The sequenced fragment ends 3 residues before the CDR3 boundary, so the rest is inferred from the germline J gene. The chain has TRBV20-1 and TRBJ2-7; 11 bases are a match to TRBD1. The CDR3 runs 14 residues. V was pared by 5 bases and J by 6 bases, with 9 bases of the junction left unmatched. Germline CDR1 is DFQATT and CDR2 is SNEGSKA (reference sequence). The part of the CDR3 DNA that was read is TGCAGTGCTTCACGGACAGGGGGCGCCGGCGAG. It translates to CSASRTGGAGE. The whole CDR3 protein is CSASRTGGAGEQYF.

This clone is large (0.1 to 1%) by frequency. The CDR3 goes on 3 residues after the read ends, and that part is filled in from the germline J gene. V usage is TRBV9 and J usage is TRBJ2-1, with 7 bases fitting TRBD2. CDR1 is SGDLS, CDR2 YYNGEE, per germline. This CDR3 has 15 amino acids. Trimming took 1 base from V and 7 from J; bases not matched to a gene: 8. CDR3 region: CASSVTWRGYNEQFF. Partial CDR3 DNA: TGTGCCAGCAGCGTAACGTGGCGGGGGTATAATGAG.

A note on this clone: The CDR3 end is not reached by the read, which stops 3 residues before it; the germline J gene fills it in. The V and J genes are TRBV28 and TRBJ1-5; TRBD1 aligns across 8 bases. V lost 1 base, J lost 5 bases, and 7 bases stayed unmatched. There are 16 residues in the CDR3. Germline CDR1 reads MDHEN; CDR2 reads SYDVKM. The sequenced CDR3 bases are TGTGCCAGCAGTTTATCTCCCGGACAGGGTCATCAGCCC. This sequence encodes CASSLSPGQGHQP. The full CDR3 protein is CASSLSPGQGHQPQHF.